This entry lists 22 T cell receptor beta chains sequenced from one sample in a study of T cell changes during pregnancy in multiple sclerosis. Some clones are missing from TCRdb's copy, which holds only in-frame ones; the method was immunoSEQ multiplex PCR. The table lists about 49,000 clones, around 94% of them singletons, with around 5.9% in the top ten. The material sequenced was CD8+ T cells from peripheral blood mononuclear cells, taken before pregnancy. The receptors stem from a female donor with multiple sclerosis, enrolled in a pregnancy study.

The chain links TRBV29-1 to TRBJ1-2; D is ambiguous. The CDR3 length is 14 residues. The ends were cut back, 5 bases at V and 5 bases at J, with 18 bases in the middle. Germline-derived CDR1 and CDR2 are SQVTM and ANQGSEA. The CDR3 nucleotides are TGCAGCGTTTCTGAACCACCCCCAGGTTATGGCTACACCTTC. It encodes CSVSEPPPGYGYTF.

The genes are TRBV27 and TRBJ2-7; tentatively, D is TRBD2 (6 bases). The germline V gene encodes CDR1 MNHEY and CDR2 SMNVEV (reference sequence). This CDR3 has 15 amino acids. V lost 0 bases to trimming and J lost 5 bases, with 14 bases between them. The CDR3 protein is CASSLSSGRQNEQYF. CDR3 nucleotides: TGTGCCAGCAGTTTATCCAGCGGGCGTCAAAACGAGCAGTACTTC.

The CDR3 is CASSLIGGQETQYF. The DNA for the CDR3 is TGTGCCAGCAGCTTAATTGGAGGGCAAGAGACCCAGTACTTC. The chain combines TRBV7-3 with TRBJ2-5; perhaps TRBD2 as D (6 bases). CDR3 length: 14 amino acids. V was pared by 1 base and J by 2 bases, with 8 bases between. Germline V gene lookup returns CDR1 SGHTA and CDR2 FQGTGA.

V gene TRBV27 combines with J gene TRBJ2-7, with D perhaps matching TRBD2 (6 bases). The CDR3 is 13 residues long. Germline CDR1 is MNHEY and CDR2 is SMNVEV (reference sequence). Trimming took off 5 bases at V and 2 bases at J, with 10 bases between the two ends. CDR3 region: CASSRAGTYEQYF. Here the CDR3 DNA reads TGTGCCAGCAGTAGGGCGGGAACCTACGAGCAGTACTTC.

This clone was seen more than once but under ten times. The chain joins TRBV7-9 to TRBJ1-2; no firm D call. The CDR3 covers 11 residues. V was shortened by 7 bases and J by 3 bases, with 6 bases between the two germline ends. Germline CDR1 reads SEHNR; CDR2 reads FQNEAQ (reference sequence). CDR3 DNA sequence: TGTGCCAGCACGCGGGACTATGGCTACACCTTC. It is translated as CASTRDYGYTF.

The chain joins TRBV9 to TRBJ1-1; TRBD1 is a possible D gene (5 bases). This CDR3 spans 15 amino acids. The V gene's germline CDR1 is SGDLS and CDR2 YYNGEE. Trimming stripped 3 bases from V and 4 bases from J, with 16 bases between. The CDR3 loop is CASSAGGARGTEAFF. Here the CDR3 DNA reads TGTGCCAGCAGCGCCGGGGGTGCCCGAGGCACTGAAGCTTTCTTT.

This sequence joins TRBV4-2 and TRBJ2-7, with TRBD2 matching over 11 bases. V shed 2 bases and J 0 bases; nucleotides not matched to a gene: 0. CDR1 and CDR2 (germline): LGHNA, YNFKEQ. The CDR3 is made up of 15 amino acids. The CDR3 sequence: CASSQTSGGSYEQYF. DNA of the CDR3: TGTGCCAGCAGCCAAACTAGCGGGGGCTCCTACGAGCAGTACTTC.

The chain is built from TRBV18 and TRBJ2-3; 10 nucleotides match TRBD2. CDR1 and CDR2 (germline): KGHSH, LQKENI. This CDR3 is 16 amino acids long. V shed 2 bases, J shed 2 bases, and the junction held 4 bases outside the gene matches. The CDR3 bases are TGTGCCAGCTCACCAAGAGCGGGAGGGACCACAGATACGCAGTATTTT. Its protein is CASSPRAGGTTDTQYF.

This clone has more than one count but fewer than ten. The chain has TRBV14 and TRBJ1-2, with 9 bases aligning to TRBD1. This CDR3 is 17 amino acids long. Looked up from germline, CDR1 is SGHDN and CDR2 is FVKESK. J was trimmed by 4 bases and V by 4 bases; bases with no gene match: 13. Here the CDR3 reads CASSPLGQGSISYGYTF. CDR3 sequence (DNA): TGTGCCAGCAGCCCCTTGGGACAGGGAAGCATCTCCTATGGCTACACCTTC.

The chain links TRBV11-2 to TRBJ2-3; D unclear. Germline V gene sequence: CDR1 SGHAT, CDR2 FQNNGV. The CDR3 is 12 residues long. The V end lost 2 bases, the J end lost 9 bases, and 9 bases lay between the germline ends. Here the CDR3 DNA reads TGTGCCAGCAGCTTAAACGGTGAGACGCAGTATTTT. This gives the protein CASSLNGETQYF.

The chain employs TRBV9 and TRBJ1-1; 9 bases fit TRBD1. The CDR3 runs 15 residues. V was pared by 3 bases and J by 3 bases, with 6 bases of the junction left unmatched. Germline CDR1 is SGDLS and CDR2 is YYNGEE. The CDR3 sequence is CASSALQGADTEAFF. In DNA form, the CDR3 reads TGTGCCAGCAGCGCCTTACAGGGGGCTGACACTGAAGCTTTCTTT.

The chain is built from TRBV27 and TRBJ2-7; 11 bases line up with TRBD1. The CDR3 loop spans 14 amino acids. Per the germline V gene, CDR1 is MNHEY and CDR2 is SMNVEV (reference sequence). Trimming removed 11 bases from V and 2 bases from J; junction bases left unmatched: 8. CDR3 DNA sequence: TGTGCCTCCCGTTGGGGACAGGGGGCCTACGAGCAGTACTTC. Translated: CASRWGQGAYEQYF.

The V and J genes are TRBV4-3 and TRBJ1-2; 7 bases agree with TRBD1. V shed 0 bases, J shed 6 bases, and the junction held 7 bases outside the gene matches. The length of the CDR3 is 15 residues. CDR1 and CDR2 (germline): LGHNA, YSLEER. The DNA for the CDR3 is TGCGCCAGCAGCCAAGATCAGGGGGGTGGGCATGGCTACACCTTC. Its protein is CASSQDQGGGHGYTF.

The gene calls are TRBV19 and TRBJ2-7; TRBD2 matches at 11 bases. The CDR3 loop spans 13 amino acids. CDR1 and CDR2 from the germline V gene are LNHDA and SQIVND (reference sequence). Trimming at V came to 8 bases and at J to 5 bases, leaving 5 bases not matched to a gene. The CDR3 loop is CASQLAGVHEQYF. For the CDR3, the DNA is TGTGCCAGTCAACTAGCGGGAGTCCACGAGCAGTACTTC.

The V call is TRBV5-6, the J call TRBJ1-1; no definite D call. CDR3 size: 12 residues. Trimming stripped 4 bases from V and 3 bases from J, with 7 bases between. From germline, CDR1 is SGHDT and CDR2 YYEEEE. The CDR3 sequence: CASSRTDTEAFF. The DNA of the CDR3 is TGTGCCAGCAGCCGAACAGACACTGAAGCTTTCTTT.

CDR3 DNA: TGTGCCAGCAGTGCCCCCGAGACAGGGACCCCCGCCTACAATGAGCAGTTCTTC. Translating it yields CASSAPETGTPAYNEQFF. The chain has TRBV2 and TRBJ2-1; 7 nucleotides match TRBD1. The CDR3 is made up of 18 amino acids. J gave up 2 bases and V 4 bases, and 14 bases lay outside the gene matches. The germline V gene encodes CDR1 SNHLY and CDR2 FYNNEI.

The gene calls are TRBV5-1 and TRBJ2-3; no definite D call. The CDR3 has 12 residues. V was pared by 2 bases and J by 3 bases, with 4 bases between. Germline V gene data show CDR1 as SGHRS and CDR2 as YFSETQ. The CDR3 DNA reads as TGCGCCAGCAGCTTACAGACAGATACGCAGTATTTT. This codes for CASSLQTDTQYF.

The V and J genes are TRBV9 and TRBJ2-1, with 7 bases aligning to TRBD2. In germline, CDR1 is SGDLS, CDR2 YYNGEE. Trimming removed 1 base from V and 0 bases from J; junction bases left unmatched: 13. The CDR3 length is 19 residues. The CDR3 DNA follows: TGTGCCAGCAGCGTACCAGCGGGACGGACTTCAAGCTCCTACAATGAGCAGTTCTTC. This codes for CASSVPAGRTSSSYNEQFF.

The chain employs TRBV7-9 and TRBJ2-1; 7 bases line up with TRBD2. Germline assignment: CDR1 SEHNR and CDR2 FQNEAQ (reference sequence). CDR3 length: 16 residues. The trim removed 4 bases at V and 11 bases at J, leaving 17 bases unmatched. CDR3: CASSSTHGRETSKQFF. The CDR3 region has the DNA TGTGCCAGCAGCTCCACCCACGGGCGGGAGACTAGTAAGCAGTTCTTC.

The rearrangement links TRBV7-9 to TRBJ2-3; 7 positions match TRBD2. CDR1 and CDR2 from the germline V gene are SEHNR and FQNEAQ (reference sequence). The CDR3 is made up of 18 amino acids. Trimming cost V 5 bases and J 5 bases; bases outside gene matches: 19. The CDR3 loop is CASSPREVERKPLDTQYF. The CDR3, as DNA: TGTGCCAGCAGCCCACGGGAGGTCGAGCGGAAACCGTTAGATACGCAGTATTTT.

V usage is TRBV19 and J usage is TRBJ2-3; D remains ambiguous. V was clipped by 0 bases and J by 2 bases, with 12 bases between them. CDR1 and CDR2 (germline): LNHDA, SQIVND (reference sequence). The CDR3 has 16 residues. The CDR3 loop is CASSIDLWANTDTQYF. The CDR3 DNA sequence: TGTGCCAGTAGTATAGATCTATGGGCTAACACAGATACGCAGTATTTT. Variable domain in full (rest from reference TRBV19 and TRBJ2-3): DGGITQSPKYLFRKEGQNVTLSCEQNLNHDAMYWYRQDPGQGLRLIYYSQIVNDFQKGDIAEGYSVSREKKESFPLTVTSAQKNPTAFYLCASSIDLWANTDTQYFGPGTRLTVL.

V is TRBV30 and J is TRBJ2-2; 12 bases match TRBD2. CDR1 GTSNPN and CDR2 SVGIG come from the germline V gene (reference sequence). The V segment lost 3 bases and the J segment 4 bases; nucleotides outside the gene matches: 6. The CDR3 runs 16 residues. The CDR3: CAWSFLAGGLTGELFF. As DNA, the CDR3 is TGTGCCTGGAGCTTTCTAGCGGGAGGGCTCACCGGGGAGCTGTTTTTT.